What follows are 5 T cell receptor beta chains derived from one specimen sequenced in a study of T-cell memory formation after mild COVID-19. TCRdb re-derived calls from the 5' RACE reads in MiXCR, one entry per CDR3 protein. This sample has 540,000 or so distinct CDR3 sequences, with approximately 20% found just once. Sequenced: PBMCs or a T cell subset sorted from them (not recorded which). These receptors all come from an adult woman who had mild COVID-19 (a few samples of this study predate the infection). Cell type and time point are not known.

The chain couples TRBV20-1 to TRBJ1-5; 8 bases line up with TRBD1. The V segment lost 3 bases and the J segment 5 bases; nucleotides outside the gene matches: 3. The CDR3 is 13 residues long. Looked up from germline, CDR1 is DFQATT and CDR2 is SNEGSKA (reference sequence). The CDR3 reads CSARATGDQPQHF. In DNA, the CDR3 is TGCAGTGCTAGGGCGACAGGGGATCAGCCCCAGCATTTT.

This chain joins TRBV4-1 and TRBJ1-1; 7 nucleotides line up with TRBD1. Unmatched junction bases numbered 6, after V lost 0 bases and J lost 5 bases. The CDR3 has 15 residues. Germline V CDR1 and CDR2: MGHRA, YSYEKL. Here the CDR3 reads CASSQDQAGGTEAFF. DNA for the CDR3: TGCGCCAGCAGCCAAGATCAGGCAGGGGGTACTGAAGCTTTCTTT.

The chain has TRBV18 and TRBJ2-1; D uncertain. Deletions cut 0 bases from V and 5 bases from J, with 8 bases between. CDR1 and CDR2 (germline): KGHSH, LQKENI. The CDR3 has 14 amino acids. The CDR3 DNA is TGTGCCAGCTCACCACCGCCAATGCACAATGAGCAGTTCTTC. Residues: CASSPPPMHNEQFF.

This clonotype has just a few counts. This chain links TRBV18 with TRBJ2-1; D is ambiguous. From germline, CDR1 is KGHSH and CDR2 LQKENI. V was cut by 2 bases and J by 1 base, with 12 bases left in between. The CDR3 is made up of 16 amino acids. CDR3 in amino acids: CASSPVVGGSYNEQFF. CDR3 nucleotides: TGTGCCAGCTCACCAGTCGTCGGTGGTTCCTACAATGAGCAGTTCTTC.

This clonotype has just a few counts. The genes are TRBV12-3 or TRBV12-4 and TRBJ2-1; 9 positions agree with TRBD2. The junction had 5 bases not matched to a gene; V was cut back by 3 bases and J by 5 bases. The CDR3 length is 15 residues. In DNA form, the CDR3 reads TGTGCCAGCAGTTTCGTGACTAGCGGCCACAATGAGCAGTTCTTC. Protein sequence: CASSFVTSGHNEQFF.